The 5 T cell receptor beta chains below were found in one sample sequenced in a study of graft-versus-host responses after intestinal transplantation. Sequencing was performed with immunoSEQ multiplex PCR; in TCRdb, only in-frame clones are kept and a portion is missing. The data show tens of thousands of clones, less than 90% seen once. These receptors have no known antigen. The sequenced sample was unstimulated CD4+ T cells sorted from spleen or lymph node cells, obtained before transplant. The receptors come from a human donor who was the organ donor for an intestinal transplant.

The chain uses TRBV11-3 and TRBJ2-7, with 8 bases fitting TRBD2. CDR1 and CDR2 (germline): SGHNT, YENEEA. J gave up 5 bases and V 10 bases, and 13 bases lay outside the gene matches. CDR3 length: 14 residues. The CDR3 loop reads CATTHKRGNDEQYF. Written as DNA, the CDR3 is TGTGCCACCACGCATAAGCGGGGGAACGACGAGCAGTACTTC. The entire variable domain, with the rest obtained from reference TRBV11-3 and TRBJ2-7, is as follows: EAGVVQSPRYKIIEKKQPVAFWCNPISGHNTLYWYLQNLGQGPELLIRYENEEAVDDSQLPKDRFSAERLKGVDSTLKIQPAELGDSAVYLCATTHKRGNDEQYFGPGTRLTVT.

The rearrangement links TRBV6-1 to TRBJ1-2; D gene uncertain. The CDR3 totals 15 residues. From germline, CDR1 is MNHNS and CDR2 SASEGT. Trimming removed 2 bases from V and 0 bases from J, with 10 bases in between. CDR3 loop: CASSEHSGPNYGYTF. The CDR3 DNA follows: TGTGCCAGCAGTGAACACAGCGGGCCTAACTATGGCTACACCTTC.

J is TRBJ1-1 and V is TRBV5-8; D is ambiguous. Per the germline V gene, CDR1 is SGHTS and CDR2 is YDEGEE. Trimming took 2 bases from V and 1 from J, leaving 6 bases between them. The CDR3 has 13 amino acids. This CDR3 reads CASSFTENTEAFF. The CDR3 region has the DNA TGTGCCAGCAGCTTTACAGAGAACACTGAAGCTTTCTTT.

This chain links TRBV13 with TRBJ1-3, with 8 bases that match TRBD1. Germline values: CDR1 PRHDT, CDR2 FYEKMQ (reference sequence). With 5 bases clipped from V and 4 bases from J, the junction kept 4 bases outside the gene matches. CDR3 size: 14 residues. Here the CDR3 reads CASSRTGSGNTIYF. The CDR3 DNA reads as TGTGCCAGCAGCCGGACAGGGTCGGGAAACACCATATATTTT.

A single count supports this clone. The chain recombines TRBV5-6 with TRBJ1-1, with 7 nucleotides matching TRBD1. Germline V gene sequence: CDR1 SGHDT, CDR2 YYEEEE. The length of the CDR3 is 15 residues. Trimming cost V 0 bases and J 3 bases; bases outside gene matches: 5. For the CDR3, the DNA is TGTGCCAGCAGCTTGGGTTGGGGACAGTACACTGAAGCTTTCTTT. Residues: CASSLGWGQYTEAFF.